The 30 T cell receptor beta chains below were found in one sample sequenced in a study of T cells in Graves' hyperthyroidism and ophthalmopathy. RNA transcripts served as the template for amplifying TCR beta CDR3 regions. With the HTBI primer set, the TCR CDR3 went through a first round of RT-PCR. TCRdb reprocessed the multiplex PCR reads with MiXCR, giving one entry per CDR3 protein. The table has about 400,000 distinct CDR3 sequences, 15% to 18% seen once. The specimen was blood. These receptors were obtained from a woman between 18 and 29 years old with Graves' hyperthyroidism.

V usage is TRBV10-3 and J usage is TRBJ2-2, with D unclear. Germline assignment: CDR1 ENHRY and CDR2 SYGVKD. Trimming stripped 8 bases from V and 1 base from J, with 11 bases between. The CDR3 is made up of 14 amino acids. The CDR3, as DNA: TGTGCCATCTCTGGGCGGTTGAACACCGGGGAGCTGTTTTTT. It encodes CAISGRLNTGELFF.

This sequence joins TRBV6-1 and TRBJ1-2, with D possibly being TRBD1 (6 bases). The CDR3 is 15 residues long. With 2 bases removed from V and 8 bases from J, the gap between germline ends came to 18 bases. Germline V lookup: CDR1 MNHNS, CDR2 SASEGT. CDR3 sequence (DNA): TGTGCCAGCAGTGAAACAGGGATTCTCCCCGGGGGCTACACCTTC. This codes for CASSETGILPGGYTF.

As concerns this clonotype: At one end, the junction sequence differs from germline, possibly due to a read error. In nucleotides, the CDR3 is TGTGCCGGCAGCTTGGAAGGGCGGAGGAACACTGAAGCTTTCTTT. Translated, it gives CAGSLEGRRNTEAFF. J is TRBJ1-1 and V is TRBV5-6; the D is unclear. Germline loops: CDR1 SGHDT, CDR2 YYEEEE. This CDR3 spans 15 amino acids.

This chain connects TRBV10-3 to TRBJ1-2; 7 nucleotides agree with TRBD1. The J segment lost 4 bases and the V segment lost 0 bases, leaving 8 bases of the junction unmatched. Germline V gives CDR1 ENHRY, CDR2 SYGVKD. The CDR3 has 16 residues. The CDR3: CAISESEDRRGYGYTF. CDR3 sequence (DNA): TGTGCCATCAGTGAGTCGGAGGACAGGAGGGGCTATGGCTACACCTTC.

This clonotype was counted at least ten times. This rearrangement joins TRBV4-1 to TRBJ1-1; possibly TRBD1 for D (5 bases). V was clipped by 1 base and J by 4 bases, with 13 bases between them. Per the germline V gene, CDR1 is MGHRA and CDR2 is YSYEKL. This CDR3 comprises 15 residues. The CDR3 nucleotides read TGCGCCAGCAGCCAAGCCGGAGGGACGGGCACTGAAGCTTTCTTT. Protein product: CASSQAGGTGTEAFF.

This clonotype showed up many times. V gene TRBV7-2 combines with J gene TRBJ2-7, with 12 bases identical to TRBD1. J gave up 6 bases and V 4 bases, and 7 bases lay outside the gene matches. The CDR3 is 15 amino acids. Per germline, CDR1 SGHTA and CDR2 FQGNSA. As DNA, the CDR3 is TGTGCCAGCAGCTCTGTTTCGGGACAGGGGGCCGAGCAGTACTTC. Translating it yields CASSSVSGQGAEQYF.

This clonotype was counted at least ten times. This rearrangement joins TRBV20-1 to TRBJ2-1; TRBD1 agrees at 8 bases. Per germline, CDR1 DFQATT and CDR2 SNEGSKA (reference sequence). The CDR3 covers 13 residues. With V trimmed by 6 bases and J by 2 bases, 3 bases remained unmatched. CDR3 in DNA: TGCAGTGCGGAGGACAGGGCCTACAATGAGCAGTTCTTC. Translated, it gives CSAEDRAYNEQFF.

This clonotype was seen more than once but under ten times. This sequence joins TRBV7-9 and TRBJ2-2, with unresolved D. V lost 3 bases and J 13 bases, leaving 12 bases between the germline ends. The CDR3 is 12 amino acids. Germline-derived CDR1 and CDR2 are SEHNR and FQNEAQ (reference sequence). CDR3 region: CASSLKGRRLFF. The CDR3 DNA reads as TGTGCCAGCAGCTTGAAGGGTAGACGGCTGTTTTTT.

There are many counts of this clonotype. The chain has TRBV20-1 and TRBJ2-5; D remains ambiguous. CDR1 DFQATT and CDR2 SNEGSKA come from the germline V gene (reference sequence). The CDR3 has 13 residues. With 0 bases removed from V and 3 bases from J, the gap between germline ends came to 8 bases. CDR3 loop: CSARDPIEETQYF. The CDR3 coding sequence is TGCAGTGCTAGAGATCCGATAGAAGAGACCCAGTACTTC.

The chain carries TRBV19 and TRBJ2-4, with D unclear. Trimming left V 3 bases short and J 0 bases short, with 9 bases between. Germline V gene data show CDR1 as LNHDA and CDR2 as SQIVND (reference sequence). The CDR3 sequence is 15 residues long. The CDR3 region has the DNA TGTGCCAGTAGTATGGGGTGGGAAGCCAAAAACATTCAGTACTTC. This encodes CASSMGWEAKNIQYF. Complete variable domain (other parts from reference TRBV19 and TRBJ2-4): DGGITQSPKYLFRKEGQNVTLSCEQNLNHDAMYWYRQDPGQGLRLIYYSQIVNDFQKGDIAEGYSVSREKKESFPLTVTSAQKNPTAFYLCASSMGWEAKNIQYFGAGTRLSVL.

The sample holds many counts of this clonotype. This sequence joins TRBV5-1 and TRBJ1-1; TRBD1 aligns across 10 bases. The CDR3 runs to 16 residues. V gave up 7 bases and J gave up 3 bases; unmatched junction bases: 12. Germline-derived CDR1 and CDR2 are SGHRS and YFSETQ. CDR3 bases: TGCGCCAGCCGCAAGACAGGGGGCTTGGGGTACACTGAAGCTTTCTTT. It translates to CASRKTGGLGYTEAFF. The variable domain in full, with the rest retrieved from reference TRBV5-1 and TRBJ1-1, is KAGVTQTPRYLIKTRGQQVTLSCSPISGHRSVSWYQQTPGQGLQFLFEYFSETQRNKGNFPGRFSGRQFSNSRSEMNVSTLELGDSALYLCASRKTGGLGYTEAFFGQGTRLTVV.

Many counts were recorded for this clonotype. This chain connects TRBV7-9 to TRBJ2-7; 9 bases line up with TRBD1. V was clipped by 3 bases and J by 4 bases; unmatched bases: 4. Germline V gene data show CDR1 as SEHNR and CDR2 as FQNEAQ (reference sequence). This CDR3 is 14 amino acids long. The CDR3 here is CASSLGTGRYEQYF. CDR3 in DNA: TGTGCCAGCAGCTTGGGGACAGGGAGGTACGAGCAGTACTTC.

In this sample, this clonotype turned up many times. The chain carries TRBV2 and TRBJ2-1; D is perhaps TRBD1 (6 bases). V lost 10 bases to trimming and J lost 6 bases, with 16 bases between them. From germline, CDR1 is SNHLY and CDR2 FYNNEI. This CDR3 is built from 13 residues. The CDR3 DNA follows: TGTGCCACCAAGGGGGTGGCGGGCAATGAGCAGTTCTTC. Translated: CATKGVAGNEQFF.

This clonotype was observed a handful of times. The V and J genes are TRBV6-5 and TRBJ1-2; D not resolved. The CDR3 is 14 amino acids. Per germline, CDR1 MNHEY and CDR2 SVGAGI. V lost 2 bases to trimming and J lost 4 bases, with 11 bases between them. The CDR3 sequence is CASSYGREAYGYTF. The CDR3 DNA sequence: TGTGCCAGCAGTTACGGGCGAGAGGCCTATGGCTACACCTTC.

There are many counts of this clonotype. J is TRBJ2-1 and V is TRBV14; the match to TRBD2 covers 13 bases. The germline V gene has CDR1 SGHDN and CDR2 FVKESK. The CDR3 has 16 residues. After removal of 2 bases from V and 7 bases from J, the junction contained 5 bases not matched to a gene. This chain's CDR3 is CASSQQGLAGNNEQFF. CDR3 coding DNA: TGTGCCAGCAGCCAACAGGGACTAGCGGGAAATAATGAGCAGTTCTTC.

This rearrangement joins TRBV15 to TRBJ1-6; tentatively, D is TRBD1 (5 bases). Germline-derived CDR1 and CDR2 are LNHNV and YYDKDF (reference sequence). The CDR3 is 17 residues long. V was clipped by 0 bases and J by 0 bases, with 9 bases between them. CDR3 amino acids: CATSRDAGSSYNSPLHF. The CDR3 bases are TGTGCCACCAGCAGAGATGCAGGGAGCTCCTATAATTCACCCCTCCACTTT.

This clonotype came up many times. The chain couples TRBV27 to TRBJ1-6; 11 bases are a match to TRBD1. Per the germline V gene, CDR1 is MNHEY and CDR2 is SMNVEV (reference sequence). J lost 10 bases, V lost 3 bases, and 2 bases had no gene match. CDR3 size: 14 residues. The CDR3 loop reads CASSLDRGPSPLHF. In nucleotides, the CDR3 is TGTGCCAGCAGTTTGGACAGGGGGCCATCACCCCTCCACTTT.

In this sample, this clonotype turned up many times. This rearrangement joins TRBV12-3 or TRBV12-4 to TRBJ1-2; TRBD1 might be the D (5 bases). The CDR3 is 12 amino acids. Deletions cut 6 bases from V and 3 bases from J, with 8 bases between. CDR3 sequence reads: CASSSGYYGYTF. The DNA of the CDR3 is TGTGCCAGCAGCTCAGGGTACTATGGCTACACCTTC.

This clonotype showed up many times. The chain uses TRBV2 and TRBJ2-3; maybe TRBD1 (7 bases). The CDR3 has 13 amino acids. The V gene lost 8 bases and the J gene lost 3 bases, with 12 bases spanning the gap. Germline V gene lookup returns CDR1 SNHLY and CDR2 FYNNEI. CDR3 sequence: CASQGGITDTQYF. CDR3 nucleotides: TGTGCCAGCCAGGGGGGAATTACAGATACGCAGTATTTT.

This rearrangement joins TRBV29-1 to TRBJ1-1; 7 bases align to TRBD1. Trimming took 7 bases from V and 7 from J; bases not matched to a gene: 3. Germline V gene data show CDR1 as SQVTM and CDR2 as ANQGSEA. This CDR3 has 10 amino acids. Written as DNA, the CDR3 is TGCAGCGGCAGGGACAGTGAAGCTTTCTTT. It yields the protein CSGRDSEAFF. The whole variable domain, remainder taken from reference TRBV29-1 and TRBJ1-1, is SAVISQKPSRDICQRGTSLTIQCQVDSQVTMMFWYRQQPGQSLTLIATANQGSEATYESGFVIDKFPISRPNLTFSTLTVSNMSPEDSSIYLCSGRDSEAFFGQGTRLTVV.

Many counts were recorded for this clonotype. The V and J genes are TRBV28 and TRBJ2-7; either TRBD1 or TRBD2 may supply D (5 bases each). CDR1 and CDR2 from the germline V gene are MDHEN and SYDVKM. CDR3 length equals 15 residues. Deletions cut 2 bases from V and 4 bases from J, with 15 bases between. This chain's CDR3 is CASSLGSGTMYEQYF. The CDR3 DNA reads TGTGCCAGCAGTTTAGGGTCCGGGACGATGTACGAGCAGTACTTC. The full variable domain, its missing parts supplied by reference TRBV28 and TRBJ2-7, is DVKVTQSSRYLVKRTGEKVFLECVQDMDHENMFWYRQDPGLGLRLIYFSYDVKMKEKGDIPEGYSVSREKKERFSLILESASTNQTSMYLCASSLGSGTMYEQYFGPGTRLTVT.

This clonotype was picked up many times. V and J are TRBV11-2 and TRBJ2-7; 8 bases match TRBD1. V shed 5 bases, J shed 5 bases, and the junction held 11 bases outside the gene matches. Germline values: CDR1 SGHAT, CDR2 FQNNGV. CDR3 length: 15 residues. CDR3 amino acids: CASSPGWTGSDEQYF. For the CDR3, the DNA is TGTGCCAGCAGCCCCGGCTGGACAGGGTCCGACGAGCAGTACTTC.

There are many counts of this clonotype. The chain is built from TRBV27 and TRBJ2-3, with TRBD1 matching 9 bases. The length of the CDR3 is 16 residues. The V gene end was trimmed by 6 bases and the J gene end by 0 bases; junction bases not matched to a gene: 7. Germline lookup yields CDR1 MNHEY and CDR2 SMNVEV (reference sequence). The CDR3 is CASRPGTGLSTDTQYF. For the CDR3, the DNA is TGTGCCAGCAGACCGGGGACAGGGCTTAGCACAGATACGCAGTATTTT.

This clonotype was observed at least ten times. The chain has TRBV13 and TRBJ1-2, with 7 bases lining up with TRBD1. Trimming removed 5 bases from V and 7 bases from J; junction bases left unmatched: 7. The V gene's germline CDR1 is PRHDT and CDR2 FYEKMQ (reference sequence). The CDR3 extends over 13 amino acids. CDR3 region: CASSVQGWSGYTF. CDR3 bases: TGTGCCAGCAGCGTACAGGGGTGGAGTGGCTACACCTTC. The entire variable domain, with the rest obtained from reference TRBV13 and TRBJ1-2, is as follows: AAGVIQSPRHLIKEKRETATLKCYPIPRHDTVYWYQQGPGQDPQFLISFYEKMQSDKGSIPDRFSAQQFSDYHSELNMSSLELGDSALYFCASSVQGWSGYTFGSGTRLTVV.

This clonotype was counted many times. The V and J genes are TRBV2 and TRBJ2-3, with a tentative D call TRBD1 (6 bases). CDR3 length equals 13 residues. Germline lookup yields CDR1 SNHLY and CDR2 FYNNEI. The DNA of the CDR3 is TGTGCTACCCAGGGGTACGGCACAGATACGCAGTATTTT. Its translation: CATQGYGTDTQYF.

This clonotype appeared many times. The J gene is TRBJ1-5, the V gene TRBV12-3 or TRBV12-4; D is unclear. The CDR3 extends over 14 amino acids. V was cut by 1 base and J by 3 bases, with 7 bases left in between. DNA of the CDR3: TGTGCCAGCAGTTTAGGTCAGCTCAATCAGCCCCAGCATTTT. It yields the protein CASSLGQLNQPQHF.

CDR3 nucleotides: TGCAGCGTTTCCGGACAGGGGGCTACTGAAGCTTTCTTT. Encoded protein: CSVSGQGATEAFF. The chain joins TRBV29-1 to TRBJ1-1; TRBD1 matches 11 bases. The CDR3 has 13 amino acids. V was pared by 5 bases and J by 5 bases, with 4 bases of the junction left unmatched. Germline lookup yields CDR1 SQVTM and CDR2 ANQGSEA. Variable domain in full (rest from reference TRBV29-1 and TRBJ1-1): SAVISQKPSRDICQRGTSLTIQCQVDSQVTMMFWYRQQPGQSLTLIATANQGSEATYESGFVIDKFPISRPNLTFSTLTVSNMSPEDSSIYLCSVSGQGATEAFFGQGTRLTVV.

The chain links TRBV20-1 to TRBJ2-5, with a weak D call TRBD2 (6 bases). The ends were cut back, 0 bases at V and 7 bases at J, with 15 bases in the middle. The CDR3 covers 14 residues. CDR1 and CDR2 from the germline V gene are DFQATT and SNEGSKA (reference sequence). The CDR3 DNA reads TGCAGTGCTAGAGATTTGACTAGATCGGCGACCCAGTACTTC. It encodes CSARDLTRSATQYF.

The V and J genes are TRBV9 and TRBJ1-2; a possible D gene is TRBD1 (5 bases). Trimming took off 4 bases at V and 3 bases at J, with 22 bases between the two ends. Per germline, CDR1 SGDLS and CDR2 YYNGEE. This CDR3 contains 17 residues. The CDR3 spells CASSSRGDSGGYYGYTF. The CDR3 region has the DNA TGTGCCAGCAGCTCCCGAGGGGACTCCGGAGGGTACTATGGCTACACCTTC.

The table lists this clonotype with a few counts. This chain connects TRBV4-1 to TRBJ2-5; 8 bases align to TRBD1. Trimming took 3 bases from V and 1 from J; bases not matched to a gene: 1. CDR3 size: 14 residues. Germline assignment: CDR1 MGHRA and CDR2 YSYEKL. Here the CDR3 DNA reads TGCGCCAGCAGCCACACAGGGGGCCAAGAGACCCAGTACTTC. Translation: CASSHTGGQETQYF.